Following are 23 T cell receptor beta chains from one sample sequenced in a study of cytomegalovirus exposure and HLA in healthy donors. Researchers ran the PCR with 60 Vbeta and 13 Jbeta primers. Profiling relied on immunoSEQ multiplex PCR, and the TCRdb table lists in-frame clones only, not all of them. The sample contains approximately 160,000 clones, more than 80% of which appear only once. Specimen: PBMCs. All receptors come from a woman aged 18 to 35 in good health and CMV-seronegative.

The chain has TRBV10-3 and TRBJ1-2; 7 bases are shared with TRBD1. Germline CDR1 and CDR2: ENHRY and SYGVKD. The CDR3 extends over 15 amino acids. V lost 11 bases to trimming and J lost 3 bases; unmatched junction nucleotides: 15. The CDR3 spells CAVGYRDRFHYGYTF. DNA for the CDR3: TGTGCCGTCGGCTATAGGGACAGATTTCACTATGGCTACACCTTC.

This clone is medium-sized by share. The chain is built from TRBV6-1 and TRBJ1-1, with D uncertain. Germline loops: CDR1 MNHNS, CDR2 SASEGT. The CDR3 runs 12 residues. V was clipped by 2 bases and J by 7 bases, with 8 bases between them. The CDR3 region is CASSEYRDEAFF. The CDR3 bases are TGTGCCAGCAGTGAATACAGAGATGAAGCTTTCTTT.

The chain combines TRBV5-1 with TRBJ2-5; 9 bases map to TRBD1. CDR1 SGHRS and CDR2 YFSETQ come from the germline V gene. The CDR3 runs 15 residues. The ends lost 0 bases at V and 5 bases at J; junction bases unmatched: 5. The CDR3 region has the DNA TGCGCCAGCAGCTTGGGGGACAGGGTGGAGGAGACCCAGTACTTC. Protein product: CASSLGDRVEETQYF.

The chain combines TRBV2 with TRBJ2-3, with no clear D. Germline lookup yields CDR1 SNHLY and CDR2 FYNNEI. The CDR3 consists of 13 residues. Trimming took off 2 bases at V and 0 bases at J, with 3 bases between the two ends. The CDR3 DNA is TGTGCCAGCAGTGAACAGAGCACAGATACGCAGTATTTT. Residues: CASSEQSTDTQYF.

This sequence joins TRBV15 and TRBJ1-2; D is undetermined. In germline, CDR1 is LNHNV, CDR2 YYDKDF (reference sequence). V shed 8 bases and J shed 6 bases, with 13 bases lying between them. This CDR3 has 12 residues. DNA for the CDR3: TGTGCCACCGCTGCTGGAGGACATGGCTACACCTTC. Translated: CATAAGGHGYTF.

The chain employs TRBV28 and TRBJ2-2; possibly TRBD1 for D (7 bases). CDR1 and CDR2 (germline): MDHEN, SYDVKM. The CDR3 covers 16 residues. The ends were cut back, 3 bases at V and 3 bases at J, with 14 bases in the middle. The CDR3 bases are TGTGCCAGCAGTTTTCTCGGCAGGGGGGACACCGGGGAGCTGTTTTTT. Translation gives CASSFLGRGDTGELFF.

V and J are TRBV9 and TRBJ2-7; TRBD1 agrees at 8 bases. The CDR3 covers 14 residues. Germline CDR1 is SGDLS and CDR2 is YYNGEE. Losses at the gene ends were 4 bases for V and 2 bases for J; bases not matched to a gene: 5. The CDR3 reads CASSSHRGTYEQYF. The DNA of the CDR3 is TGTGCCAGCAGCTCCCACAGGGGGACCTACGAGCAGTACTTC.

The chain carries TRBV19 and TRBJ1-1; D gene ambiguous. V gave up 8 bases and J gave up 0 bases, with 7 bases separating them. Per the germline V gene, CDR1 is LNHDA and CDR2 is SQIVND (reference sequence). This CDR3 is built from 12 residues. CDR3 in amino acids: CASHGMNTEAFF. CDR3 bases: TGTGCCAGTCACGGTATGAACACTGAAGCTTTCTTT.

The chain joins TRBV6-1 to TRBJ2-1, with D perhaps TRBD2 (6 bases). Trimming removed 6 bases at V and 2 bases at J, with 14 bases between. There are 15 residues in the CDR3. From germline, CDR1 is MNHNS and CDR2 SASEGT. This CDR3 reads CASRREAGTYNEQFF. The CDR3 nucleotides read TGTGCCAGCAGGAGGGAGGCGGGAACCTACAATGAGCAGTTCTTC.

The chain uses TRBV10-3 and TRBJ2-7; 9 nucleotides line up with TRBD2. CDR3 length: 18 amino acids. V was clipped by 2 bases and J by 1 base; unmatched bases: 12. The germline gives CDR1 ENHRY, CDR2 SYGVKD. CDR3 in amino acids: CAISEGLAGTNRSYEQYF. The CDR3, as DNA: TGTGCCATCAGTGAGGGCCTAGCGGGAACCAATCGGTCCTACGAGCAGTACTTC.

The rearrangement uses TRBV7-6 and TRBJ2-1; 8 bases line up with TRBD2. With 4 bases clipped from V and 5 bases from J, the junction kept 10 bases outside the gene matches. The CDR3 covers 16 residues. Germline CDR1 is SGHVS and CDR2 is FNYEAQ. DNA for the CDR3: TGTGCCAGCAGCTCCAGAGCGGGAGTGGGACACAATGAGCAGTTCTTC. It is translated as CASSSRAGVGHNEQFF.

The V and J genes are TRBV6-5 and TRBJ1-5, with TRBD1 identical over 9 bases. This CDR3 contains 13 residues. The trim removed 5 bases at V and 8 bases at J, leaving 4 bases unmatched. Germline loops: CDR1 MNHEY, CDR2 SVGAGI. CDR3 sequence reads: CASSPTGGEPQHF. The CDR3 region has the DNA TGTGCCAGCAGTCCGACAGGGGGGGAGCCCCAGCATTTT.

J is TRBJ2-5 and V is TRBV6-1; D gene uncertain. The V end lost 0 bases, the J end lost 1 base, and 9 bases lay between the germline ends. The CDR3 runs to 15 residues. Germline V CDR1 and CDR2: MNHNS, SASEGT. CDR3 sequence: CASSEAPQAQETQYF. The CDR3 DNA reads as TGTGCCAGCAGTGAAGCGCCGCAGGCCCAAGAGACCCAGTACTTC.

Note on this clone: An end of the junction does not agree with germline; a read error may underlie this. V is TRBV7-9 and J is TRBJ1-6; TRBD1 matches 10 bases. The CDR3 is 16 residues long. CDR1 and CDR2 (germline): SEHNR, FQNEAQ (reference sequence). The CDR3 sequence is CSSSLGQGTYNSPLHF. CDR3 nucleotide sequence: TGTTCCAGCAGCTTGGGACAGGGGACCTATAATTCACCCCTCCACTTT.

This clone was counted a few times. Within the sample, other DNA sequences also encode this same CDR3. CDR3 sequence (DNA): TGTGCCAGCAGCAGGGGAGAGACCCAGTACTTC. Amino acid sequence: CASSRGETQYF. The chain recombines TRBV2 with TRBJ2-5; D possibly corresponds to TRBD1 (6 bases). The CDR3 is 11 amino acids. V lost 6 bases and J lost 4, with 6 bases in between. The germline V gene encodes CDR1 SNHLY and CDR2 FYNNEI.

The chain couples TRBV29-1 to TRBJ2-1; D call uncertain. The CDR3 sequence is 13 residues long. V gave up 4 bases and J gave up 4 bases, with 11 bases separating them. Germline V gene data show CDR1 as SQVTM and CDR2 as ANQGSEA. CDR3 DNA sequence: TGCAGCGTTGTTGTGACTGGTTACAATGAGCAGTTCTTC. It translates to CSVVVTGYNEQFF.

The rearrangement joins TRBV7-9 to TRBJ2-1; TRBD1 agrees at 7 bases. After removal of 6 bases from V and 4 bases from J, the junction contained 12 bases not matched to a gene. Germline loops: CDR1 SEHNR, CDR2 FQNEAQ (reference sequence). The CDR3 is 16 residues long. The CDR3 DNA follows: TGTGCCAGCAGTTCCCGCGCGGACAGGATTTACAATGAGCAGTTCTTC. It is translated as CASSSRADRIYNEQFF.

The table lists this clone with a few counts. The gene calls are TRBV19 and TRBJ2-3; weak D call: TRBD2 (6 bases). Trimming cost V 6 bases and J 6 bases, with 13 bases left between them. This CDR3 comprises 13 residues. Germline assignment: CDR1 LNHDA and CDR2 SQIVND (reference sequence). The CDR3 region is CASSTAEGDTQYF. In nucleotides, the CDR3 is TGTGCCAGTAGCACGGCGGAGGGGGATACGCAGTATTTT. The entire variable domain, with the rest obtained from reference TRBV19 and TRBJ2-3, is as follows: DGGITQSPKYLFRKEGQNVTLSCEQNLNHDAMYWYRQDPGQGLRLIYYSQIVNDFQKGDIAEGYSVSREKKESFPLTVTSAQKNPTAFYLCASSTAEGDTQYFGPGTRLTVL.

The rearrangement joins TRBV2 to TRBJ2-2; TRBD1 matches at 8 bases. The junction had 12 bases not matched to a gene; V was cut back by 6 bases and J by 6 bases. This CDR3 has 16 amino acids. Germline assignment: CDR1 SNHLY and CDR2 FYNNEI. Here the CDR3 reads CASSLGQGARSGELFF. Written as DNA, the CDR3 is TGTGCCAGCAGCCTAGGGCAGGGGGCGCGTTCCGGGGAGCTGTTTTTT.

The J gene is TRBJ1-4, the V gene TRBV7-9; D remains unclear. CDR3 length: 13 amino acids. Trimming took 8 bases from V and 1 from J, leaving 8 bases between them. Germline CDR1 reads SEHNR; CDR2 reads FQNEAQ (reference sequence). The CDR3 protein is CASESGTNEKLFF. The CDR3 DNA sequence: TGTGCCAGCGAGTCAGGAACTAATGAAAAACTGTTTTTT. Combining the CDR3 with reference TRBV7-9 and TRBJ1-4 gives the whole variable domain DTGVSQNPRHKITKRGQNVTFRCDPISEHNRLYWYRQTLGQGPEFLTYFQNEAQLEKSRLLSDRFSAERPKGSFSTLEIQRTEQGDSAMYLCASESGTNEKLFFGSGTQLSVL.

The genes are TRBV7-9 and TRBJ2-1; no definite D call. The CDR3 contains 15 residues. Trimming removed 5 bases from V and 4 bases from J, with 15 bases in between. Germline V gives CDR1 SEHNR, CDR2 FQNEAQ (reference sequence). The CDR3 here is CASSPLGSIYNEQFF. Written as DNA, the CDR3 is TGTGCCAGCAGCCCCCTAGGATCGATTTACAATGAGCAGTTCTTC.

The V call is TRBV11-2, the J call TRBJ2-7; tentative D call: TRBD1 (6 bases). Germline V gene data show CDR1 as SGHAT and CDR2 as FQNNGV. With 1 base removed from V and 2 bases from J, the gap between germline ends came to 24 bases. The CDR3 totals 19 residues. The CDR3 bases are TGTGCCAGCAGCTTAGCTCCCAGCCCCAACAGGGTGAGGACCTACGAGCAGTACTTC. Translating it yields CASSLAPSPNRVRTYEQYF. Together with reference TRBV11-2 and TRBJ2-7, the CDR3 gives the full variable domain: EAGVAQSPRYKIIEKRQSVAFWCNPISGHATLYWYQQILGQGPKLLIQFQNNGVVDDSQLPKDRFSAERLKGVDSTLKIQPAKLEDSAVYLCASSLAPSPNRVRTYEQYFGPGTRLTVT.

V usage is TRBV18 and J usage is TRBJ2-1; 11 bases agree with TRBD2. The CDR3 loop spans 15 amino acids. Germline CDR1 KGHSH, CDR2 LQKENI. Losses at the gene ends were 6 bases for V and 4 bases for J; bases not matched to a gene: 5. For the CDR3, the DNA is TGTGCCAGCTCGCCGACTAGCGGGGCTTACAATGAGCAGTTCTTC. It specifies CASSPTSGAYNEQFF. Complete variable domain (other parts from reference TRBV18 and TRBJ2-1): NAGVMQNPRHLVRRRGQEARLRCSPMKGHSHVYWYRQLPEEGLKFMVYLQKENIIDESGMPKERFSAEFPKEGPSILRIQQVVRGDSAAYFCASSPTSGAYNEQFFGPGTRLTVL.